The 11 T cell receptor beta chains given below trace back to one sample, sequenced in a study of blood T cells in healthy people across ages. A second 7 to 11 cycle PCR used barcoded and J-beta primers. One entry per CDR3 protein, called by TCRdb with MiXCR from the 5' RACE reads. The sample holds fewer than 800,000 distinct CDR3 sequences, 20% to 30% seen once. These data also featured in a second study, about T cells of mothers and their children.

Input material: blood. All receptors come from a boy younger than 18 in good health.

CDR3 amino acids: CASSRPVLGPDTQYF. In nucleotides, the CDR3 is TGTGCCAGCAGTCGGCCGGTCTTGGGGCCAGATACGCAGTATTTT. The chain couples TRBV12-3 or TRBV12-4 to TRBJ2-3, with D tentatively TRBD1 (5 bases). V lost 5 bases, J lost 4 bases, and 16 bases lay in between. The CDR3 loop spans 15 amino acids.

This clonotype came up a few times. This sequence joins TRBV4-1 and TRBJ2-3, with D uncertain. The V and J ends lost 1 base and 4 bases respectively, with 6 bases between them. CDR3 length equals 13 residues. From germline, CDR1 is MGHRA and CDR2 YSYEKL. CDR3 bases: TGCGCCAGCAGCCAAGTTGAAGCAGATACGCAGTATTTT. Its translation: CASSQVEADTQYF.

This chain connects TRBV5-1 to TRBJ2-6; D is ambiguous. The end of the DNA aligns better with TRBJ2-1, so the J call may be wrong. The CDR3 covers 13 residues. The germline V gene has CDR1 SGHRS and CDR2 YFSETQ. CDR3 bases: TGCGCCAGCAGCTTGGAAAGTTGGCTAGGACAGTTCTTC. Protein product: CASSLESWLGQFF.

This chain uses TRBV14 with TRBJ2-1, with 12 bases fitting TRBD2. Germline CDR1 reads SGHDN; CDR2 reads FVKESK. This CDR3 contains 15 residues. V dropped 2 bases and J dropped 8; count of bases not matched to a gene: 4. CDR3 protein: CASSQLAGGRDEQFF. Written as DNA, the CDR3 is TGTGCCAGCAGCCAACTAGCGGGAGGGAGGGATGAGCAGTTCTTC.

The V gene is TRBV7-2, the J gene TRBJ1-5; tentative D call: TRBD1 (6 bases). There are 14 residues in the CDR3. Germline V gene lookup returns CDR1 SGHTA and CDR2 FQGNSA. Trimming removed 5 bases at V and 5 bases at J, with 13 bases between. The CDR3 region is CASSLPGGYQPQHF. The CDR3 nucleotides read TGTGCCAGCAGCCTGCCCGGGGGCTATCAGCCCCAGCATTTT.

The CDR3 DNA reads as TGTGCCAGCAGCCAAGGGATACTAGCGGCGACCTACGAGCAGTACTTC. Translating it yields CASSQGILAATYEQYF. The chain links TRBV14 to TRBJ2-7; TRBD2 matches at 8 bases. The trim removed 1 base at V and 2 bases at J, leaving 7 bases unmatched. The germline V gene has CDR1 SGHDN and CDR2 FVKESK. This CDR3 contains 16 residues.

The chain carries TRBV7-9 and TRBJ2-5, with D tentatively TRBD1 (5 bases). CDR1 is SEHNR and CDR2 is FQNEAQ in the germline V gene (reference sequence). CDR3 length equals 13 residues. Trimming stripped 3 bases from V and 4 bases from J, with 9 bases between. The CDR3 nucleotides read TGTGCCAGCAGCTTCAGGGTGGGAGAGACCCAGTACTTC. It yields the protein CASSFRVGETQYF.

V is TRBV29-1 and J is TRBJ1-2; maybe TRBD1 (5 bases). Germline CDR1 reads SQVTM; CDR2 reads ANQGSEA. Trimming took 5 bases from V and 4 from J, leaving 14 bases between them. The length of the CDR3 is 13 residues. CDR3 nucleotide sequence: TGCAGCGTTCAAGGGACCCGTCCCTATGGCTACACCTTC. Translation gives CSVQGTRPYGYTF.

The genes are TRBV4-3 and TRBJ2-1, with TRBD2 matching over 12 bases. Germline V lookup: CDR1 LGHNA, CDR2 YSLEER. Trimming cost V 0 bases and J 2 bases; bases outside gene matches: 2. This CDR3 comprises 17 residues. CDR3 loop: CASSQDSSGGAYNEQFF. The CDR3 DNA reads TGCGCCAGCAGCCAAGATTCTAGCGGGGGGGCCTACAATGAGCAGTTCTTC.

CDR3 sequence (DNA): TGCGCCAGCAGCCAAGATCCCCGGACAGTATATGGCTACACCTTC. This sequence encodes CASSQDPRTVYGYTF. The V gene is TRBV4-1, the J gene TRBJ1-2; TRBD1 is a possible D gene (6 bases). The germline V gene encodes CDR1 MGHRA and CDR2 YSYEKL. The CDR3 contains 15 residues. The V and J ends lost 0 bases and 5 bases respectively, with 13 bases between them.

The rearrangement uses TRBV7-3 and TRBJ2-1; tentative D call: TRBD1 (5 bases). Germline values: CDR1 SGHTA, CDR2 FQGTGA. This CDR3 has 16 residues. Trimming shortened V by 0 bases and J by 0 bases, and 9 bases separated the two germline ends. CDR3 loop: CASSLTGRTSYNEQFF. The CDR3, as DNA: TGTGCCAGCAGCTTAACGGGGCGAACCTCCTACAATGAGCAGTTCTTC.